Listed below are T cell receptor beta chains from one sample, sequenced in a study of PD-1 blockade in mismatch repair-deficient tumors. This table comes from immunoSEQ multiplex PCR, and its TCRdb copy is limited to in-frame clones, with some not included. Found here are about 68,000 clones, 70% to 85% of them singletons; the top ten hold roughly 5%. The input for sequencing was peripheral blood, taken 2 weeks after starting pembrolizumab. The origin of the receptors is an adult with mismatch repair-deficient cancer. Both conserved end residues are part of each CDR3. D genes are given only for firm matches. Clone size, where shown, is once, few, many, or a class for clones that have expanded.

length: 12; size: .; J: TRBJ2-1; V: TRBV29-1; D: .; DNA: TGCAGCGTCGCCCGACAGGAAGGAGCGCAGTTCTTC; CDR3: CSVARQEGAQFF
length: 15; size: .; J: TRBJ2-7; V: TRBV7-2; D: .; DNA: TGTGCCAGCAGCTTGCCGGGACAAAGGAGATACGAGCAGTACTTC; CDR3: CASSLPGQRRYEQYF
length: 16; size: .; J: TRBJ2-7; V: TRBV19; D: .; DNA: TGTGCCAGTAGTATAGTGGGGACCAAAGCCTCCTACGAGCAGTACTTC; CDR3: CASSIVGTKASYEQYF
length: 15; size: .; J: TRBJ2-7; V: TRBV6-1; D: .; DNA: TGTGCCAGCTCCACGAGCGCGTCTTTCTCCTACGAGCAGTACTTC; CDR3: CASSTSASFSYEQYF
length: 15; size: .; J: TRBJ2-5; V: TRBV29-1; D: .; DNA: TGCAGCGCTGGTAGAAGAGGGGAGTACCAAGAGACCCAGTACTTC; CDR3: CSAGRRGEYQETQYF
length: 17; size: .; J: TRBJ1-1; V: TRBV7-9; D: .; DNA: TGTGCCAGCAGCTTACAGGCGACGGCAGGTCCGAACACTGAAGCTTTCTTT; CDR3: CASSLQATAGPNTEAFF
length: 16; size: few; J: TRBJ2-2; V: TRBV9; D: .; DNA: TGTGCCAGCAGCGTAGGTCACAGGGCTCAGACCGGGGAGCTGTTTTTT; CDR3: CASSVGHRAQTGELFF
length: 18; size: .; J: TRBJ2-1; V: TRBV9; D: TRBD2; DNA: TGTGCCAGCAGCGTATCAAAGTTCCCGGGACTAGAGTACAATGAGCAGTTCTTC; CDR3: CASSVSKFPGLEYNEQFF
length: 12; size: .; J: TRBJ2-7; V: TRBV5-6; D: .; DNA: TGTGCCAGCTGTAGCGAGACCAACGAGCAGTACTTC; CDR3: CASCSETNEQYF
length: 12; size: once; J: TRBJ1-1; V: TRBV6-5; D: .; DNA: TGTGCCAGCAGTTCCAAGCCCGGAGAAGCTTTCTTT; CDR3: CASSSKPGEAFF
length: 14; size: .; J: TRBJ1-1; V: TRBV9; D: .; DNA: TGTGCCAGCAGCCCATGGACGGGGAACACTGAAGCTTTCTTT; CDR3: CASSPWTGNTEAFF
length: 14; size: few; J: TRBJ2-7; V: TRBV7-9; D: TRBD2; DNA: TGTGCCAGCATCTATAGCGGGAGCCCCTACGAGCAGTACTTC; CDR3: CASIYSGSPYEQYF
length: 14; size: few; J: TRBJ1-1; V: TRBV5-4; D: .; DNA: TGTGCCAGCAGCAGCGGGATCATGGACACTGAAGCTTTCTTT; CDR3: CASSSGIMDTEAFF
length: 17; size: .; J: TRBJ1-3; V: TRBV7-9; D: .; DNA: TGTGCCAGCAGCCGTTTTTCGCGACTTATATCTGGAAACACCATATATTTT; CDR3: CASSRFSRLISGNTIYF
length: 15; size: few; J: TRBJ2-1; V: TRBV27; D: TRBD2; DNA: TGTGCCAGCGGACTACCCGGGACTAGCGTGGGGGAGCAGTTCTTC; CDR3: CASGLPGTSVGEQFF
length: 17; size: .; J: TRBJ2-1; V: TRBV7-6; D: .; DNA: TGTGCCAGCAGCTTCCGTTTGGGAGAAGACAGCTACAATGAGCAGTTCTTC; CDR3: CASSFRLGEDSYNEQFF
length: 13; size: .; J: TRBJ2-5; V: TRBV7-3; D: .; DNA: TGTGCCAGCAGCTTGAACTTCCAAGAGACCCAGTACTTC; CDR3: CASSLNFQETQYF
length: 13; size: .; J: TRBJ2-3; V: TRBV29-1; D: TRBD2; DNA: TGCAGCGTTCGTCTAGCGGGACCAGATACGCAGTATTTT; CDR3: CSVRLAGPDTQYF
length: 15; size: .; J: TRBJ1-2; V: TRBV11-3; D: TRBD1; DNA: TGTGCCAGCAGCTTATACGGACAGGGGGCCTATGGCTACACCTTC; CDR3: CASSLYGQGAYGYTF
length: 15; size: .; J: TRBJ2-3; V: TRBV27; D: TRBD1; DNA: TGTGCCAGCAGCCGAAAGGGGGCTGGCACAGATACGCAGTATTTT; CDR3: CASSRKGAGTDTQYF
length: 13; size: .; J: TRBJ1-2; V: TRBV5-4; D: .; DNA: TGCGCCAGCAGCCAACATGCTATGGGTGGCTACACCTTC; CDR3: CASSQHAMGGYTF
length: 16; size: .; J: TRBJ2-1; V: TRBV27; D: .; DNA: TGTGCCAGCAGTCCACTAACGGAGAGCTCCTACAATGAGCAGTTCTTC; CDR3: CASSPLTESSYNEQFF
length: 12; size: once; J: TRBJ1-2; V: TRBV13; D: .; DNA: TGTGCCACCCGGGATCCTAACTATGGCTACACCTTC; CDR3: CATRDPNYGYTF
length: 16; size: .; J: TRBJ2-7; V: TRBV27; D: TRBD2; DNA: TGTGCCAGCAGTGGGGGACTAGCGGAGGGAGGGCTCGAGCAGTACTTC; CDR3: CASSGGLAEGGLEQYF
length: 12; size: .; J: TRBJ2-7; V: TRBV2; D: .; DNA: TGTGCCAGCAGACGGCTGGGTGGCTGGCAGTACTTC; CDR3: CASRRLGGWQYF
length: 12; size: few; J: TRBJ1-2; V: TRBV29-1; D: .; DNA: TGCAGCGTTGGGGAAAGGGACTATGGCTACACCTTC; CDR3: CSVGERDYGYTF
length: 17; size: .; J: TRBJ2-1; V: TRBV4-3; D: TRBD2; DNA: TGCGCCAGCAGCCAAGAGGCGGGAGGGCCCTCCTACAATGAGCAGTTCTTC; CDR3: CASSQEAGGPSYNEQFF
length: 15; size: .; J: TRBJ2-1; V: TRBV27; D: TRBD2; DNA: TGTGCCAGCAGTTCTAGCGGGAGATCCAGCAATGAGCAGTTCTTC; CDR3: CASSSSGRSSNEQFF
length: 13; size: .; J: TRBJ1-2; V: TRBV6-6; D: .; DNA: TGTGCCAGCAGTTATCAGTCTAACTATGGCTACACCTTC; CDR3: CASSYQSNYGYTF
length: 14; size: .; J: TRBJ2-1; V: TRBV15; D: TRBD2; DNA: TGTGCCACCAGCCCAGCGGGAGGGGACGGTGAGCAGTTCTTC; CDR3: CATSPAGGDGEQFF
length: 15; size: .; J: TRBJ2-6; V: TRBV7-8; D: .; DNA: TGTGCCAGCAGCCGGGTGGAGGCTGGGGCCAACGTCCTGACTTTC; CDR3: CASSRVEAGANVLTF
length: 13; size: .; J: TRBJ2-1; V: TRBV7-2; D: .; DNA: TGTGCCAGCAGCTTAGAAGGGGACCGGGTACAGTTCTTC; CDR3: CASSLEGDRVQFF
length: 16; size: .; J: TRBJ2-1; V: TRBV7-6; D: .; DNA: TGTGCCAGCAGCTTAGAGTTGACTGGGAATAACAATGAGCAGTTCTTC; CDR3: CASSLELTGNNNEQFF
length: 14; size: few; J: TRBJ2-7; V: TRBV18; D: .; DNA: TGTGCCAGCTCACTACGTTCGGGGGACTACGAGCAGTACTTC; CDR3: CASSLRSGDYEQYF
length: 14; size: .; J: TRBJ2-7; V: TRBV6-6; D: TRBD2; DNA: TGTGCCAGCAGTTATGGGACTAGCGGGAACGAGCAGTACTTC; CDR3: CASSYGTSGNEQYF
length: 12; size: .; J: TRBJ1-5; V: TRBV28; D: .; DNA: TGTGCCAGCAGTGAGAGCAATCAGCCCCAGCATTTT; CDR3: CASSESNQPQHF
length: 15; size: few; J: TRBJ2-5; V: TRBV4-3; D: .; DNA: TGCGCCAGCAGCCAGGACGACAGAGCTCAAGAGACCCAGTACTTC; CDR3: CASSQDDRAQETQYF
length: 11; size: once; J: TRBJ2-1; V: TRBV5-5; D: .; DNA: TGTGCCAGCAGTACGAGATTTGAGCAGTTCTTC; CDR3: CASSTRFEQFF
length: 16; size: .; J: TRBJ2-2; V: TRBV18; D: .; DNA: TGTGCCAGCTCACCACTTCTCCGGGCGGACACCGGGGAGCTGTTTTTT; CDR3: CASSPLLRADTGELFF
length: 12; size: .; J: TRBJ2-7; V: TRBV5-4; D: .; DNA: TGTGCCAGCAGCTTGGACCTTGCCGAGCAGTACTTC; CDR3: CASSLDLAEQYF
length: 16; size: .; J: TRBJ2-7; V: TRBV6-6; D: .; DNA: TGTGCCAGCAGTTACTCGACTTGGGACGCAAGGCAGGGGCAGTACTTC; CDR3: CASSYSTWDARQGQYF
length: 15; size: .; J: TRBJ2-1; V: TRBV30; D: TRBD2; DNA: TGTGCCTGGAGAGGGAAAACTAGCGGGAGTGATGAGCAGTTCTTC; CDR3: CAWRGKTSGSDEQFF
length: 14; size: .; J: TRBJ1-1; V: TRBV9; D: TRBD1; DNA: TGTGCCAGCAGCCCTGGGGACAGGGACACTGAAGCTTTCTTT; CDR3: CASSPGDRDTEAFF
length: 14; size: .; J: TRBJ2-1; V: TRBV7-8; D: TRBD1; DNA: TGTGCCAGCAGCACGGGCCCTGGGGACAGTGAGCAGTTCTTC; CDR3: CASSTGPGDSEQFF
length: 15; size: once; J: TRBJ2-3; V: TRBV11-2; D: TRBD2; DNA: TGTGCCAGCAGCATGGGACTAGCGGGAACAGATACGCAGTATTTT; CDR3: CASSMGLAGTDTQYF
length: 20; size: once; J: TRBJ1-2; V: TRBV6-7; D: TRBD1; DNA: TGTGCCAGCAGTTACTCCATCGGGGACAGGGCAACCCGTCTCCTTAGCGGCTACACCTTC; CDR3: CASSYSIGDRATRLLSGYTF
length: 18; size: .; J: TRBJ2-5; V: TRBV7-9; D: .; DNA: TGTGCCAGCAGCTTAGCGTCGCGGGAGCGGGACACAATGAGGGCCCAGTACTTC; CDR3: CASSLASRERDTMRAQYF
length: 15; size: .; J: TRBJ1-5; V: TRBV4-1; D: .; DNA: TGCGCCAGCAGCCAAGGGGACATGATCAATCAGCCCCAGCATTTT; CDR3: CASSQGDMINQPQHF
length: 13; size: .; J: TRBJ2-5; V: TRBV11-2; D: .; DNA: TGTGCCAGCAGGAGGATGGGGAGAGCGACCCAGTACTTC; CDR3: CASRRMGRATQYF
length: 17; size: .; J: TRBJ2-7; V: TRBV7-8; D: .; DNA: TGTGCCAGCAGCTGGCCAGGATCGGGCCGCCCTCCCTACGAGCAGTACTTC; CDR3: CASSWPGSGRPPYEQYF
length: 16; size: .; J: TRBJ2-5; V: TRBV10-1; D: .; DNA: TGCGCCAGCAGTGTCGGCGGCGTTGGGGGCCAAGAGACCCAGTACTTC; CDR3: CASSVGGVGGQETQYF
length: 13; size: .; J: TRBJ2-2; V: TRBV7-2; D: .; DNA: TGTGCCAGCAGCTTAGCCAGATCCGGGGAGCTGTTTTTT; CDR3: CASSLARSGELFF
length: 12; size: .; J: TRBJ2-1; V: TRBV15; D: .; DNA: TGTGCTGTGGAGGGGATGGTTAATGAGCAGTTCTTC; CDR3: CAVEGMVNEQFF
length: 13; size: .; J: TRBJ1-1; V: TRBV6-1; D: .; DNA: TGTGCCAGCAGTGAAGACCCCGTCGGGCGCGCTTTCTTT; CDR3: CASSEDPVGRAFF
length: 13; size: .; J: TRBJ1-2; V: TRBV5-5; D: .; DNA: TGTGCCAGCAGCCCTAGTTTGGGGGAAGGCTACACCTTC; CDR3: CASSPSLGEGYTF